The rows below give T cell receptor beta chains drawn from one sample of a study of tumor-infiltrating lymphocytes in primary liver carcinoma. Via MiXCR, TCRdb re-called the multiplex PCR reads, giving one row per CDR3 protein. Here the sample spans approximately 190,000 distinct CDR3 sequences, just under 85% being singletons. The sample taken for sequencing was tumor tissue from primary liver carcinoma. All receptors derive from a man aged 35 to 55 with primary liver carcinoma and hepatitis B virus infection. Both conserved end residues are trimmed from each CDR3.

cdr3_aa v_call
ASHAPSRGGGETQH TRBV2
ASSSTPGQGGANVLT TRBV5-4
GVVTANTETF TRBV29-1
VSSRTDEYQDTQY TRBV4-2
AGNPGLAGTYTQY TRBV6-2/TRBV6-3
TSSSLDKGNTEDF TRBV5-6
ASSYSRKREINTWELF TRBV6-2/TRBV6-3
ASSYKPSDSYEQY TRBV6-2/TRBV6-3
ANTLTRLAGETQY TRBV11-1
ARLRTGGTEAF TRBV6-1
AWSVLGTGTIQY TRBV30
SVVGQISQPQH TRBV29-1
SVEPSGTSGRNQQL TRBV29-1
ANRPQRTSGLTDTQY TRBV6-6
ADSLGLNTEAF TRBV11-2
TSTPVGENYGYT TRBV12-3/TRBV12-4
ASISNSNSYEQY TRBV11-2
SVGGRGLEQY TRBV29-1
ARNPGLAETDMQY TRBV6-5
ASSYPGTSDTKNIQC TRBV11-1
TSSRSGTETWY TRBV12-3/TRBV12-4
TSSPHPGRQETQY TRBV4-1
ASSQSPGGSYGYS TRBV4-3
DNSLSYGRGTREQY TRBV4-2
ATSDSGRGYDEQF TRBV24-1
ASRVPGPSGYT TRBV5-5
SVHMGSDTQY TRBV29-1
ATSRGPRSSYNEQF TRBV15
ATIAGLLAAQETQY TRBV10-2
SIEVRTGVLSYEQY TRBV29-1
ASSEGSALSTEAF TRBV5-4
SVGISASNIGELF TRBV29-1
ASIQERAEGYEQH TRBV4-3
ASRGGLAGLYELF TRBV6-1
SVEDPGGSSCEQY TRBV29-1
ASSLAGSGNQPQH TRBV11-2
NGGLGVGEQY TRBV29-1
ASTPQERGGYNEQF TRBV28
ASKGHRFEKLF TRBV6-9
ASGLSVIHEQY TRBV12-3/TRBV12-4
ASSRAKGTQYGYI TRBV6-6
ASSLLADLTKNIQY TRBV12-3/TRBV12-4
ASSLDKSGAGAKVLT TRBV7-8
ASSYGGRGYIYEQY TRBV6-5
ASSDSSAAPYEQY TRBV6-6
ASIPPARADTQY TRBV11-2
ASNTGLAGSDTRY TRBV6-5